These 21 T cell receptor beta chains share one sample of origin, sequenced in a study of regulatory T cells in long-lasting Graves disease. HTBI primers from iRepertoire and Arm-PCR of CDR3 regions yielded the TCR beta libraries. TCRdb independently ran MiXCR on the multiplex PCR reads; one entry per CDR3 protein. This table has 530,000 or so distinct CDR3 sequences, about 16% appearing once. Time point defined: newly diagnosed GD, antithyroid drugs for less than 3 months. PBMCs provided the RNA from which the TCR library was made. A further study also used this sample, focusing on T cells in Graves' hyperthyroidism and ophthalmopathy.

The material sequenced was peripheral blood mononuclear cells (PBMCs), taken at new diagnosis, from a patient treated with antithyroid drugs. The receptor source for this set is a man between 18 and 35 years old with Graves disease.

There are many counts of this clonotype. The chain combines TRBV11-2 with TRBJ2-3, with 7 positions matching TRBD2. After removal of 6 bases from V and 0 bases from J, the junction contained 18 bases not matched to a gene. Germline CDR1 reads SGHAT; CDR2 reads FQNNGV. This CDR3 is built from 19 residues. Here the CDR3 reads CASRPDLGEGSFSTDTQYF. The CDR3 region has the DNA TGTGCCAGCAGACCCGATTTGGGGGAGGGCTCTTTTAGCACAGATACGCAGTATTTT.

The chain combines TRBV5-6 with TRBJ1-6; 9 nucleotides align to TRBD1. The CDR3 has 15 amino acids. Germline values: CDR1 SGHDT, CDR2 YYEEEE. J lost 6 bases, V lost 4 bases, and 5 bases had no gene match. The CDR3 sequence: CASSPATGGNSPLHF. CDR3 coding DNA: TGTGCCAGCAGCCCAGCGACAGGGGGTAATTCACCCCTCCACTTT.

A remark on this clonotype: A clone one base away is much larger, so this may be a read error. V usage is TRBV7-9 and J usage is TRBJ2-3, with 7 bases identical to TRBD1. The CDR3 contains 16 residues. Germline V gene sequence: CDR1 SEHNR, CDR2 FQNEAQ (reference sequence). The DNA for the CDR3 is TGTGCCAGCAGCTCCTTGGGACAGTTAAGCACAAATACGCAGTATTTT. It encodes CASSSLGQLSTNTQYF.

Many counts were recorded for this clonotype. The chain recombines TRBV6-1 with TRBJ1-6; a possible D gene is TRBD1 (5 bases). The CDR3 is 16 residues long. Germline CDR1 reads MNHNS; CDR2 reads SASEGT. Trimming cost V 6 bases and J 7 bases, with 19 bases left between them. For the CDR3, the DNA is TGTGCCAGCAGAAGGGACGGCGGAACGGGGAATTCACCCCTCCACTTT. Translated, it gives CASRRDGGTGNSPLHF.

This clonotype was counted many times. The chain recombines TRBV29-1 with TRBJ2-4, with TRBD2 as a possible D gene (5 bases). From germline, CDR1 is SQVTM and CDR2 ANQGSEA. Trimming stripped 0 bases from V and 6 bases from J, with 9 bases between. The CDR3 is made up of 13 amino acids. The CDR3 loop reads CSVEDGVINIQYF. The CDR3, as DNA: TGCAGCGTTGAAGACGGGGTCATAAACATTCAGTACTTC.

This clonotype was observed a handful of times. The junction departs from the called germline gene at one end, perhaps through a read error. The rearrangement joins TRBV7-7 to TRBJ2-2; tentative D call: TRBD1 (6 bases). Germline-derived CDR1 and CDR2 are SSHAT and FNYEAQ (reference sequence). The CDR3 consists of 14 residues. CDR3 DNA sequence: TGTGCTAGCAGCCAAAACCCAGGGGCCGGGGAGCTGTTTTTT. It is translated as CASSQNPGAGELFF. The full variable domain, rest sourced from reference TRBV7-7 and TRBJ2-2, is GAGVSQSPRYKVTKRGQDVTLRCDPISSHATLYWYQQALGQGPEFLTYFNYEAQPDKSGLPSDRFSAERPEGSISTLTIQRTEQRDSAMYRCASSQNPGAGELFFGEGSRLTVL.

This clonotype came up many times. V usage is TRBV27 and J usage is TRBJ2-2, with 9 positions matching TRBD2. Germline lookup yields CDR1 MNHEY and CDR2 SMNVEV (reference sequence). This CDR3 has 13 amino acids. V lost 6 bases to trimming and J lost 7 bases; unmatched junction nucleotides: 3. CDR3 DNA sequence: TGTGCCAGCAGACTAGCGGGCCGCGGGGAGCTGTTTTTT. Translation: CASRLAGRGELFF.

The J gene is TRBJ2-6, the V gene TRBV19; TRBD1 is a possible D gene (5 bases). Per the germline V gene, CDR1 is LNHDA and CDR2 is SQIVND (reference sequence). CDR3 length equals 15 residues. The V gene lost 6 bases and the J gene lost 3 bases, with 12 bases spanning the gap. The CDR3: CASRPQGYGANVLTF. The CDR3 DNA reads TGTGCCAGTAGACCCCAGGGTTATGGGGCCAACGTCCTGACTTTC.

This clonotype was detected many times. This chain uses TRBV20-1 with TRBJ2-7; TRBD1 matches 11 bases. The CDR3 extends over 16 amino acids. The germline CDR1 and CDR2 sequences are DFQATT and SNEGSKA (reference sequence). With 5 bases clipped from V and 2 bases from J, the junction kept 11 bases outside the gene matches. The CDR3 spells CSAGEFRGQGAYEQYF. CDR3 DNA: TGCAGTGCTGGGGAGTTTCGGGGACAGGGGGCCTACGAGCAGTACTTC.

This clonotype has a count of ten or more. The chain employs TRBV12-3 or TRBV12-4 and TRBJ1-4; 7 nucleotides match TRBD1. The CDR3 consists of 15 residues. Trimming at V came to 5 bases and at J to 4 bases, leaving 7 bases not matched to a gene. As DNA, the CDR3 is TGTGCCAGCAGTGACAGGGACATCGGTAATGAAAAACTGTTTTTT. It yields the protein CASSDRDIGNEKLFF.

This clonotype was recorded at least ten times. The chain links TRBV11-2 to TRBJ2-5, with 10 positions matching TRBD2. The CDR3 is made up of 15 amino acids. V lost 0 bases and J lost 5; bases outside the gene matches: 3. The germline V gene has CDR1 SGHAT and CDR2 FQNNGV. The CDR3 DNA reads TGTGCCAGCAGCTTAGAGGGGACTAGCGCGGAGACCCAGTACTTC. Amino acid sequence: CASSLEGTSAETQYF. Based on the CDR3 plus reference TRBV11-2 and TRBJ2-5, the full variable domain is EAGVAQSPRYKIIEKRQSVAFWCNPISGHATLYWYQQILGQGPKLLIQFQNNGVVDDSQLPKDRFSAERLKGVDSTLKIQPAKLEDSAVYLCASSLEGTSAETQYFGPGTRLLVL.

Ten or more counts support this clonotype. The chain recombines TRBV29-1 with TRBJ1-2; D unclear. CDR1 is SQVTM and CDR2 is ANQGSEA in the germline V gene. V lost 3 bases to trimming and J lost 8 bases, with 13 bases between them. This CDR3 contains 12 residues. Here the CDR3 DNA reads TGCAGCGTTGAGGCGGCACCTGGGGGCTACACCTTC. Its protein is CSVEAAPGGYTF.

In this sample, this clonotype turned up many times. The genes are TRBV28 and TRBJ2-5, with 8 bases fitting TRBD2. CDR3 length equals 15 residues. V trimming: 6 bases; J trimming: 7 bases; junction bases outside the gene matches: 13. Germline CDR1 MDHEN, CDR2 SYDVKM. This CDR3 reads CASRVFTGGEGTQYF. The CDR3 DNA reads TGTGCCAGCAGAGTTTTTACGGGGGGGGAAGGGACCCAGTACTTC.

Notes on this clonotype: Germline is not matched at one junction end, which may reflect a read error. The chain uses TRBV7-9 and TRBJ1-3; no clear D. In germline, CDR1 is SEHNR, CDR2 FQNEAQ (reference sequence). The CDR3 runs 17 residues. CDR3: CASRASGTRLSGTTIYF. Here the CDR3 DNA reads TGTGCCAGCAGGGCCTCTGGAACCAGACTCTCTGGAACCACCATATATTTT.

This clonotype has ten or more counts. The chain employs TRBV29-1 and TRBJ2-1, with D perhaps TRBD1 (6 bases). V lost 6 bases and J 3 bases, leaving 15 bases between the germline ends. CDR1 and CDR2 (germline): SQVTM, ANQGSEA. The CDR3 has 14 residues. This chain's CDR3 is CSVGFRGLYNEQFF. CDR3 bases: TGCAGCGTGGGCTTCAGGGGTCTCTACAATGAGCAGTTCTTC.

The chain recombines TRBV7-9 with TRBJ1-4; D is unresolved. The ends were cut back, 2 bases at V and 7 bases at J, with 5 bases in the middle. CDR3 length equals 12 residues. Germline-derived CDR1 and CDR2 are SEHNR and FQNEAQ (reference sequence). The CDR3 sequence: CASSLLGEKLFF. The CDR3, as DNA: TGTGCCAGCAGCTTACTTGGTGAAAAACTGTTTTTT.

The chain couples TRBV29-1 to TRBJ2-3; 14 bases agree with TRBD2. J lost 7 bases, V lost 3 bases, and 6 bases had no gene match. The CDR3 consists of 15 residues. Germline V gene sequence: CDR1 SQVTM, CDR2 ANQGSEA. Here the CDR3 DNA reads TGCAGCGTTGATTCCGGGACTAGCGGGAGTAATACGCAGTATTTT. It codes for CSVDSGTSGSNTQYF.

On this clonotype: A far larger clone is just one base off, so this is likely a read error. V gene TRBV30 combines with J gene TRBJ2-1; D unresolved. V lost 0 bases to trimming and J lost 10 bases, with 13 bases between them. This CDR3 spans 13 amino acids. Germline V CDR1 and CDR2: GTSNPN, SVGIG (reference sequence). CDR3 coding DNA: TGTGCCTGGAGTGTTAAAGTCCCCTACGAGCAGTTCTTC. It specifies CAWSVKVPYEQFF.

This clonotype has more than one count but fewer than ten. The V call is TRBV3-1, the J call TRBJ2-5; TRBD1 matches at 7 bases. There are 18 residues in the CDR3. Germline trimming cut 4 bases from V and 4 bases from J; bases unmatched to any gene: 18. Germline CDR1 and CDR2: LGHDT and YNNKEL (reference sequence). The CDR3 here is CASSPSYPKQGSRETQYF. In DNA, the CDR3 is TGTGCCAGCAGCCCAAGCTACCCTAAACAGGGGTCTAGAGAGACCCAGTACTTC.

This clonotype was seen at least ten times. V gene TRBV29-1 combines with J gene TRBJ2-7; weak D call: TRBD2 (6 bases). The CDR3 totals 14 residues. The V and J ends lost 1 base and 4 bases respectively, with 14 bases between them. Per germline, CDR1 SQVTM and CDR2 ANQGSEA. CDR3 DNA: TGCAGCGTTGAAGTGCGGGGAGTGTCGTACGAGCAGTACTTC. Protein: CSVEVRGVSYEQYF.

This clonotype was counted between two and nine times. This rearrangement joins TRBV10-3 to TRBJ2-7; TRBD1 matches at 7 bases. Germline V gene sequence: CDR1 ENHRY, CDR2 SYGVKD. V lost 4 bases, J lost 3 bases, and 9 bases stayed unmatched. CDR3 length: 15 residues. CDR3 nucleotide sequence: TGTGCCATCAGTGGGGGGACGACAGGGAACTACGAGCAGTACTTC. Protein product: CAISGGTTGNYEQYF.